The 29 T cell receptor beta chains given below trace back to one sample, sequenced in a study of Ad26.COV2.S vaccination and SARS-CoV-2 variants. Treatment here: some 19 received Ad26.COV2.S at low or high dose, single or two shots; 5 received placebo; per-sample allocation not given. On day 63 after the first injection, vaccine and placebo recipients gave samples. TCRdb's table, derived via immunoSEQ multiplex PCR, lists solely in-frame clones and lacks some. The sample has around 300,000 clones; about nine tenths are singletons. This material consisted of peripheral blood, taken in a trial of Ad26.COV2.S vaccine versus placebo. These TCRs come from a person aged 18-60 years who received the Ad26.COV2.S COVID-19 vaccine or a placebo.

The rearrangement uses TRBV6-5 and TRBJ1-1; a weak D match, TRBD1 (6 bases). CDR1 and CDR2 from the germline V gene are MNHEY and SVGAGI. V was shortened by 3 bases and J by 9 bases, with 23 bases between the two germline ends. The CDR3 runs to 16 residues. CDR3 DNA: TGTGCCAGCAGTTATTTTAAAGGGGACACAGTATTCAAAGCTTTCTTT. Its protein product is CASSYFKGDTVFKAFF.

The V and J genes are TRBV19 and TRBJ2-3, with D perhaps matching TRBD2 (6 bases). Germline V gene sequence: CDR1 LNHDA, CDR2 SQIVND (reference sequence). The V end lost 10 bases, the J end lost 4 bases, and 21 bases lay between the germline ends. The CDR3 contains 15 residues. The CDR3: CATRRGSRTADTQYF. In DNA, the CDR3 is TGTGCCACTCGGAGGGGTTCTAGAACGGCAGATACGCAGTATTTT.

The chain carries TRBV9 and TRBJ1-2; D unresolved. This CDR3 comprises 16 residues. From germline, CDR1 is SGDLS and CDR2 YYNGEE. The V gene lost 0 bases and the J gene lost 3 bases, with 15 bases spanning the gap. As DNA, the CDR3 is TGTGCCAGCAGCGTAGATTCCCGGCTAAACCACTATGGCTACACCTTC. It codes for CASSVDSRLNHYGYTF.

The chain carries TRBV4-1 and TRBJ1-4; 12 bases are a match to TRBD1. CDR3 length equals 21 residues. V dropped 4 bases and J dropped 2; count of bases not matched to a gene: 17. CDR1 MGHRA and CDR2 YSYEKL come from the germline V gene. CDR3 nucleotides: TGCGCCAGCAGCCGAAGTATGAACCTCCGGGACAGGGGGCTTACTAATGAAAAACTGTTTTTT. Protein: CASSRSMNLRDRGLTNEKLFF.

The chain combines TRBV6-5 with TRBJ2-1; no definite D call. The V gene lost 0 bases and the J gene lost 6 bases, with 15 bases spanning the gap. The CDR3 totals 16 residues. The germline V gene has CDR1 MNHEY and CDR2 SVGAGI. The CDR3 here is CASSYSSKGPSNEQFF. The CDR3 nucleotides read TGTGCCAGCAGTTACTCCAGCAAGGGTCCGAGCAATGAGCAGTTCTTC.

The chain employs TRBV9 and TRBJ2-2, with TRBD1 identical over 7 bases. Trimming cost V 4 bases and J 1 base; bases outside gene matches: 7. Germline CDR1 is SGDLS and CDR2 is YYNGEE. This CDR3 contains 16 residues. In DNA form, the CDR3 reads TGTGCCAGCAGCCCCAGGGGGACAGTGAACACCGGGGAGCTGTTTTTT. Protein sequence: CASSPRGTVNTGELFF.

CDR3 loop: CASNQKGQGLSGANVLTF. The CDR3 bases are TGTGCCAGCAACCAGAAGGGACAGGGACTTTCTGGGGCCAACGTCCTGACTTTC. The rearrangement joins TRBV27 to TRBJ2-6, with 9 bases that match TRBD1. V was clipped by 7 bases and J by 1 base; unmatched bases: 11. The CDR3 consists of 18 residues. Germline CDR1 reads MNHEY; CDR2 reads SMNVEV (reference sequence).

Note on this clone: Other DNA sequences from this sample encode an identical CDR3 as well. The rearrangement links TRBV27 to TRBJ1-1; D is ambiguous. CDR3 length: 13 residues. Germline V gives CDR1 MNHEY, CDR2 SMNVEV (reference sequence). The germline V and J ends were trimmed by 0 bases and 1 base, with 3 bases remaining between them. The CDR3 nucleotides read TGTGCCAGCAGTTTATCGGAGAACACTGAAGCTTTCTTT. Translating gives CASSLSENTEAFF.

The chain couples TRBV19 to TRBJ1-5; D gene ambiguous. V lost 5 bases, J lost 0 bases, and 8 bases lay in between. The germline CDR1 and CDR2 sequences are LNHDA and SQIVND (reference sequence). This CDR3 is built from 14 residues. The DNA for the CDR3 is TGTGCCAGTAGTCTTTTTAATAGCAATCAGCCCCAGCATTTT. This codes for CASSLFNSNQPQHF.

This chain uses TRBV25-1 with TRBJ1-2, with D possibly TRBD1 on 6 matching bases. CDR1 is MGHDK and CDR2 is SYGVNS in the germline V gene. The CDR3 is made up of 15 amino acids. Trimming took off 0 bases at V and 4 bases at J, with 12 bases between the two ends. Here the CDR3 reads CASSEYRAGAYGYTF. The CDR3 DNA is TGTGCCAGCAGTGAATATAGGGCAGGGGCCTATGGCTACACCTTC.

V usage is TRBV9 and J usage is TRBJ2-5; possible D gene TRBD1, 6 bases. Germline CDR1 SGDLS, CDR2 YYNGEE. V was shortened by 3 bases and J by 2 bases, with 14 bases between the two germline ends. This CDR3 is built from 15 residues. CDR3 DNA sequence: TGTGCCAGCAGCGCCCGGGACACTCGTCAAGAGACCCAGTACTTC. This encodes CASSARDTRQETQYF.

The rearrangement uses TRBV6-2 or TRBV6-3 and TRBJ1-5; D gene ambiguous. The germline V and J ends were trimmed by 4 bases and 6 bases, with 4 bases remaining between them. CDR1 is MNHEY, CDR2 SVGEGT, per germline. The CDR3 spans 11 residues. The CDR3 nucleotides read TGTGCCAGCAGTTCAGGTCAGCCCCAGCATTTT. It encodes CASSSGQPQHF.

The chain has TRBV15 and TRBJ1-4; D gene unclear. Trimming removed 0 bases from V and 4 bases from J, with 9 bases in between. The germline CDR1 and CDR2 sequences are LNHNV and YYDKDF (reference sequence). There are 15 residues in the CDR3. Here the CDR3 DNA reads TGTGCCACCAGCAGAGATCTACAGTATAATGAAAAACTGTTTTTT. This translates into CATSRDLQYNEKLFF.

This clone has a handful of counts. The chain carries TRBV21-1 and TRBJ1-2; the DNA was not compared with TRBD1, the D call given in the table. TRBV21-1 is designated a pseudogene. The length of the CDR3 is 16 residues. The CDR3 region has the DNA TGTGCCAGCAGCCACTACAGGGGGCGATGTAACTATGGCTACACCTTC. This encodes CASSHYRGRCNYGYTF.

The V and J genes are TRBV18 and TRBJ2-2, with 10 bases identical to TRBD1. Germline CDR1 reads KGHSH; CDR2 reads LQKENI. This CDR3 is 14 amino acids long. V was pared by 6 bases and J by 5 bases, with 3 bases of the junction left unmatched. This chain's CDR3 is CASSPGQGTGELFF. The CDR3 DNA reads as TGTGCCAGCTCGCCGGGACAGGGGACCGGGGAGCTGTTTTTT.

The chain carries TRBV27 and TRBJ2-3, with 9 bases aligning to TRBD2. Germline-derived CDR1 and CDR2 are MNHEY and SMNVEV (reference sequence). V shed 2 bases and J 4 bases; nucleotides not matched to a gene: 4. The CDR3 covers 15 residues. Written as DNA, the CDR3 is TGTGCCAGCAGTTTACGCGGGGGGGGGCCAGATACGCAGTATTTT. Protein: CASSLRGGGPDTQYF.

This sequence joins TRBV29-1 and TRBJ1-2; TRBD1 might be the D (6 bases). CDR1 is SQVTM and CDR2 is ANQGSEA in the germline V gene. The CDR3 loop spans 10 amino acids. Trimming removed 4 bases at V and 8 bases at J, with 8 bases between. CDR3 in DNA: TGCAGCGTTGGAGGGGGAGGCTACACCTTC. This gives the protein CSVGGGGYTF.

The J gene is TRBJ1-5, the V gene TRBV19; D call uncertain. V was trimmed by 3 bases and J by 3 bases, leaving 15 bases between them. The CDR3 has 16 amino acids. CDR1 is LNHDA and CDR2 is SQIVND in the germline V gene (reference sequence). The CDR3: CASSIRTTAHNQPQHF. The DNA for the CDR3 is TGTGCCAGTAGTATTCGGACGACCGCGCACAATCAGCCCCAGCATTTT.

The chain is built from TRBV20-1 and TRBJ1-4; D unresolved. The CDR3 is made up of 10 amino acids. V lost 4 bases, J lost 8 bases, and 5 bases lay in between. In germline, CDR1 is DFQATT, CDR2 SNEGSKA (reference sequence). The CDR3 loop reads CSAMREKLFF. Here the CDR3 DNA reads TGCAGTGCTATGCGGGAAAAACTGTTTTTT.

This clone was seen a single time. V usage is TRBV6-5 and J usage is TRBJ2-1; 7 nucleotides line up with TRBD2. The J segment lost 1 base and the V segment lost 4 bases, leaving 7 bases of the junction unmatched. This CDR3 is 16 amino acids long. Germline CDR1 reads MNHEY; CDR2 reads SVGAGI. The CDR3 is CASSSSGLGSYNEQFF. CDR3 coding DNA: TGTGCCAGCAGTTCTTCTGGACTAGGTTCCTACAATGAGCAGTTCTTC.

This chain connects TRBV4-1 to TRBJ2-7; weak D call: TRBD2 (5 bases). The V end lost 1 base, the J end lost 1 base, and 8 bases lay between the germline ends. Germline V gives CDR1 MGHRA, CDR2 YSYEKL. The CDR3 spans 14 residues. The CDR3 protein is CASSQVRGSYEQYF. CDR3 nucleotides: TGCGCCAGCAGCCAAGTCCGGGGATCCTACGAGCAGTACTTC.

The gene calls are TRBV30 and TRBJ1-1; 9 bases map to TRBD1. The CDR3 runs to 14 residues. Germline trimming cut 8 bases from V and 4 bases from J; bases unmatched to any gene: 11. Germline V gene sequence: CDR1 GTSNPN, CDR2 SVGIG (reference sequence). CDR3 amino acids: CALEGTGWATEAFF. CDR3 DNA sequence: TGTGCCCTCGAGGGGACAGGGTGGGCCACTGAAGCTTTCTTT.

This clone was recorded once. This chain uses TRBV24-1 with TRBJ2-3, with TRBD2 as a possible D gene (6 bases). Germline V gene sequence: CDR1 KGHDR, CDR2 SFDVKD. Trimming removed 5 bases from V and 2 bases from J, with 7 bases in between. The CDR3 has 13 amino acids. The CDR3 loop is CATSGGNTDTQYF. In DNA, the CDR3 is TGTGCCACCAGTGGCGGGAACACAGATACGCAGTATTTT.

J is TRBJ2-1 and V is TRBV6-5; D ambiguous. This CDR3 comprises 14 residues. V was trimmed by 0 bases and J by 1 base, leaving 4 bases between them. Germline CDR1 and CDR2: MNHEY and SVGAGI. CDR3 protein: CASSYSISYNEQFF. Written as DNA, the CDR3 is TGTGCCAGCAGTTACTCGATTTCCTACAATGAGCAGTTCTTC.

The genes are TRBV10-3 and TRBJ1-3, with 8 positions matching TRBD1. Germline V gene data show CDR1 as ENHRY and CDR2 as SYGVKD. Trimming at V came to 4 bases and at J to 5 bases, leaving 7 bases not matched to a gene. The CDR3 covers 15 residues. As DNA, the CDR3 is TGTGCCATCAGTGCCTCCGACAGGGGCAGAAACACCATATATTTT. Translating it yields CAISASDRGRNTIYF.

The CDR3 sequence is CASSRQGPSNTGELFF. CDR3 sequence (DNA): TGTGCCAGCAGTAGACAGGGGCCGTCGAACACCGGGGAGCTGTTTTTT. V is TRBV27 and J is TRBJ2-2; TRBD1 agrees at 8 bases. Germline trimming cut 5 bases from V and 0 bases from J; bases unmatched to any gene: 5. This CDR3 is 16 amino acids long. Germline V gene lookup returns CDR1 MNHEY and CDR2 SMNVEV (reference sequence).

The V and J genes are TRBV7-9 and TRBJ2-3; 9 bases are shared with TRBD2. The CDR3 is 16 amino acids. Germline loops: CDR1 SEHNR, CDR2 FQNEAQ (reference sequence). V lost 5 bases and J lost 0; bases outside the gene matches: 6. The DNA for the CDR3 is TGTGCCAGCAGCCTGACTAGCGGTGGAAGCACAGATACGCAGTATTTT. Protein: CASSLTSGGSTDTQYF.

This clone was observed once. CDR3 sequence reads: CASRLTSGRAGFF. As DNA, the CDR3 is TGTGCCAGCAGGCTGACTAGCGGGAGGGCCGGGTTCTTC. The chain has TRBV27 and TRBJ2-1, with TRBD2 identical over 14 bases. The CDR3 is made up of 13 amino acids. Unmatched junction bases numbered 7, after V lost 6 bases and J lost 15 bases. Germline V gene sequence: CDR1 MNHEY, CDR2 SMNVEV (reference sequence).

CDR3 region: CSSQINTEAFF. The DNA of the CDR3 is TGCAGTTCCCAGATTAACACTGAAGCTTTCTTT. V gene TRBV20-1 combines with J gene TRBJ1-1, with unresolved D. Trimming shortened V by 8 bases and J by 2 bases, and 9 bases separated the two germline ends. The CDR3 runs to 11 residues. In germline, CDR1 is DFQATT, CDR2 SNEGSKA (reference sequence).